This TCR beta chain was captured by sequencing in a study of blood T cell repertoires in COVID-19. For the study at large: Donors in the United States, Italy and Spain gave samples during acute or convalescent COVID-19. In each case, the material was cDNA or gDNA derived from T cells, B-cell-depleted T cells, or PBMCs.

V lost 3 bases, J lost 7 bases, and 10 bases stayed unmatched. Germline CDR1 DFQATT, CDR2 SNEGSKA (reference sequence). The CDR3 has 15 amino acids. Authors' processing steps: For nucleated cells, counts were estimated from reference gene primer amplification. Sequencing used immunoSEQ multiplex PCR; TCRdb keeps in-frame clones, though not all of them. D and trimming come from the DNA, and the V and J calls and clone size come from that table. In the table there are about 92,000 clones, 72% of which are singletons. V gene TRBV20-1 combines with J gene TRBJ1-5, with 9 bases that match TRBD1. The sequencing sample was made of peripheral blood. This sequence originates from a woman between 55 and 75 years old in a cohort sampled during active or convalescent COVID-19. CDR3 sequence (DNA): TGCAGTGCTAGTCGGGACAGGGAAGAGGACCAGCCCCAGCATTTT. This sequence encodes CSASRDREEDQPQHF.